This is a list of T cell receptor beta chains from one sample in a study of T cells in Graves' hyperthyroidism and ophthalmopathy. TCRdb re-derived calls from the multiplex PCR reads in MiXCR, one entry per CDR3 protein. Of roughly 130,000 distinct CDR3 sequences in the sample, approximately 20% were seen once. The sequencing sample was made of blood. These receptors were obtained from a woman in her 50s with Graves' hyperthyroidism that later progressed to Graves' ophthalmopathy. The CDR3 runs from the conserved cysteine through the conserved F or W. A D gene is named only where the DNA matches it firmly. A clone size is listed for some rows: how often the clone was seen (once, few, many), or a class if it is expanded.

j_call clone_size d_call v_call cdr3_aa cdr3_nt
TRBJ2-1 NA NA TRBV29-1 CSVHTGSSSYNEQFF TGCAGCGTGCACACCGGGAGTAGCTCCTACAATGAGCAGTTCTTC
TRBJ2-5 few NA TRBV9 CASSLSFRETQYF TGTGCCAGCAGCCTCTCCTTCCGAGAGACCCAGTACTTC
TRBJ1-1 many NA TRBV7-9 CASSPREREGNTEAFF TGTGCCAGCAGCCCCAGGGAGAGGGAGGGGAACACTGAAGCTTTCTTT
TRBJ2-2 few NA TRBV6-1 CASSDHTGELFF TGTGCCAGCAGTGACCACACCGGGGAGCTGTTTTTT
TRBJ2-1 NA NA TRBV28 CASSFIGANEQFF TGTGCCAGCAGCTTCATAGGGGCCAATGAGCAGTTCTTC
TRBJ2-1 few NA TRBV20-1 CSARARGKLFNEQFF TGCAGTGCTAGAGCTCGGGGGAAACTTTTCAATGAGCAGTTCTTC
TRBJ1-1 many NA TRBV2 CASRIEDGGSEAFF TGTGCCAGCAGAATTGAGGACGGGGGGTCTGAAGCTTTCTTT
TRBJ1-2 few TRBD1 TRBV19 CASSPRTGQDYGYTF TGTGCCAGTAGTCCACGGACAGGGCAAGACTATGGCTACACCTTC
TRBJ2-1 many NA TRBV5-1 CASNQPSGEQFF TGCGCCAGCAACCAACCGTCGGGAGAGCAGTTCTTC
TRBJ2-7 NA TRBD2 TRBV19 CASSIGTTAYEQYF TGTGCCAGTAGTATCGGGACTACCGCCTACGAGCAGTACTTC
TRBJ1-1 many NA TRBV11-2 CASSLDPATNTEAFF TGTGCCAGCAGCTTAGATCCAGCCACCAACACTGAAGCTTTCTTT
TRBJ2-7 many NA TRBV28 CASKPRSSYEQYF TGTGCCAGCAAGCCAAGAAGCTCCTACGAGCAGTACTTC
TRBJ1-2 NA TRBD1 TRBV19 CASSPTPPRQGFYGYTF TGTGCCAGTAGTCCTACCCCCCCGCGACAGGGTTTTTATGGCTACACCTTC
TRBJ1-1 NA TRBD1 TRBV11-2 CASNDRGGDTEAFF TGTGCCAGCAACGACAGGGGCGGAGACACTGAAGCTTTCTTT
TRBJ2-3 few TRBD2 TRBV5-8 CASSLFASGRADTQYF TGTGCCAGCAGCTTGTTCGCTAGCGGGAGGGCAGATACGCAGTATTTT